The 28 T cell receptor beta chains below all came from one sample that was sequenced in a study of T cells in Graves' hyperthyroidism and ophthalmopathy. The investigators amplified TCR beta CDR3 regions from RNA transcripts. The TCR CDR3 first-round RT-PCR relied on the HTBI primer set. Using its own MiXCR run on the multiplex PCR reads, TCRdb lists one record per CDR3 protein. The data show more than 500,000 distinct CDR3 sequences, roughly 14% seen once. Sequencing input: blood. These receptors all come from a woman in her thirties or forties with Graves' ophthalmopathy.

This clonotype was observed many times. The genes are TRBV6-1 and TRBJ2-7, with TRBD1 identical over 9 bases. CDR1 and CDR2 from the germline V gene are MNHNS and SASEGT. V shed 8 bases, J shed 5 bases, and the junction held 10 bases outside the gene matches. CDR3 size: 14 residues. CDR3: CASGPGTGFNEQYF. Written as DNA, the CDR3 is TGTGCCAGCGGACCCGGGACAGGGTTTAACGAGCAGTACTTC.

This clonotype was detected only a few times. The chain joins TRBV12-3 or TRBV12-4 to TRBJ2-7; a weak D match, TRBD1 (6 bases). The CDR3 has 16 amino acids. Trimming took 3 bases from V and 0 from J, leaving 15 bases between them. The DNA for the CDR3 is TGTGCCAGCAGTTTTCCCACAGGGAAGGGCTCCTACGAGCAGTACTTC. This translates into CASSFPTGKGSYEQYF.

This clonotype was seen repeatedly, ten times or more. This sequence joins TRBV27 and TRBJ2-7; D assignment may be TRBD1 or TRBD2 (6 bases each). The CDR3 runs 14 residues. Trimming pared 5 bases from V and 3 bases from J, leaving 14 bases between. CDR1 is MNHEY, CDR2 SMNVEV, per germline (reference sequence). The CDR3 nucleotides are TGTGCCAGCAGTCCCCGAGGGGGAGGCTACGAGCAGTACTTC. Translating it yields CASSPRGGGYEQYF.

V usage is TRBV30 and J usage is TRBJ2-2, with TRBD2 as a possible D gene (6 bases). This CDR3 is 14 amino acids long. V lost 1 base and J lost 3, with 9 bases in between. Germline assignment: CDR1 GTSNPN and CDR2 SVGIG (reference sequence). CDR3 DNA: TGTGCCTGGAGTGAGGGGACTTACACCGGGGAGCTGTTTTTT. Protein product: CAWSEGTYTGELFF.

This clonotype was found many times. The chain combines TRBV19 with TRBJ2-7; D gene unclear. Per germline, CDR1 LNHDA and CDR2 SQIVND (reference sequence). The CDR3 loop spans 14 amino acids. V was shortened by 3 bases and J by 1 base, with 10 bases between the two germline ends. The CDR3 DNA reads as TGTGCCAGTAGTATCGCCGGAGCTTCCTACGAGCAGTACTTC. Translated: CASSIAGASYEQYF.

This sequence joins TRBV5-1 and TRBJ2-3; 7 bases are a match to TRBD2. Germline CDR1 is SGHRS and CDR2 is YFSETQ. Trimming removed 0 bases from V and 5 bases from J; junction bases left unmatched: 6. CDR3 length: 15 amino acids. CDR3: CASSLGGRFGDTQYF. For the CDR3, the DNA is TGCGCCAGCAGCTTGGGCGGGAGATTTGGAGATACGCAGTATTTT. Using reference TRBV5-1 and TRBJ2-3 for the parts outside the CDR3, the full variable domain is KAGVTQTPRYLIKTRGQQVTLSCSPISGHRSVSWYQQTPGQGLQFLFEYFSETQRNKGNFPGRFSGRQFSNSRSEMNVSTLELGDSALYLCASSLGGRFGDTQYFGPGTRLTVL.

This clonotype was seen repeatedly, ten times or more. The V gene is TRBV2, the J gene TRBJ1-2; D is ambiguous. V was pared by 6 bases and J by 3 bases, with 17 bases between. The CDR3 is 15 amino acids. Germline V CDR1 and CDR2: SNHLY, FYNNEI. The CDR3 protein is CASSQPVEMDYGYTF. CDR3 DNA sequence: TGTGCCAGCAGCCAACCGGTAGAGATGGACTATGGCTACACCTTC.

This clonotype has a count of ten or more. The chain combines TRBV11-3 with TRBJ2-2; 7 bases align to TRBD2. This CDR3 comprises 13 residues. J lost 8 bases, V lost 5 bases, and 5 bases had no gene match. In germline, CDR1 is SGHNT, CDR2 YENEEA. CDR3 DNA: TGTGCCAGCAGCCCACTAGCGTCAGGGGAGCTGTTTTTT. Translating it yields CASSPLASGELFF.

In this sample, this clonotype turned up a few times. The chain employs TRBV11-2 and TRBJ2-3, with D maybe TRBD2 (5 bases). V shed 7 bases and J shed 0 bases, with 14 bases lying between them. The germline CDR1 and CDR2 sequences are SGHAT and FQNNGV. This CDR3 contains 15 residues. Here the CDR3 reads CASTKRSSSTDTQYF. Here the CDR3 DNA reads TGTGCCAGCACCAAGCGGAGCTCTAGCACAGATACGCAGTATTTT.

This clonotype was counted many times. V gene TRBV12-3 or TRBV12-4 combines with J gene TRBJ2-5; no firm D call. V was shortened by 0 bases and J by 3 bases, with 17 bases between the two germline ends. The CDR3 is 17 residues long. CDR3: CASSLATRRAGEETQYF. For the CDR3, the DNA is TGTGCCAGCAGTTTAGCCACGCGGAGAGCAGGCGAAGAGACCCAGTACTTC.

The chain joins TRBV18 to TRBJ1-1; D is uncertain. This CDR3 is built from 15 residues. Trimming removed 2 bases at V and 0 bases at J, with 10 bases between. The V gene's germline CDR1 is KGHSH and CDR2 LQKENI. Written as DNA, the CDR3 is TGTGCCAGCTCACCATTTACAGACATGAACACTGAAGCTTTCTTT. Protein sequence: CASSPFTDMNTEAFF.

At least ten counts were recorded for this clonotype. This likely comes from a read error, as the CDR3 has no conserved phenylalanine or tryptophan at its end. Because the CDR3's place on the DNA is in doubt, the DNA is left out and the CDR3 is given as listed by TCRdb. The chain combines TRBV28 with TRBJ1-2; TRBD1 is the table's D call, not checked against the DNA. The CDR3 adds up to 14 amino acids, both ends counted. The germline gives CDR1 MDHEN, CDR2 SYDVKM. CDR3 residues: CASRLGTGGPLIIG.

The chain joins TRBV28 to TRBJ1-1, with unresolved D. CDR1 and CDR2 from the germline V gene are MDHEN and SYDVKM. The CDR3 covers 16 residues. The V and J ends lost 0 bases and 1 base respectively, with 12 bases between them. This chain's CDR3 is CASSLWAVLRNTEAFF. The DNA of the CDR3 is TGTGCCAGCAGTTTATGGGCAGTACTGAGGAACACTGAAGCTTTCTTT.

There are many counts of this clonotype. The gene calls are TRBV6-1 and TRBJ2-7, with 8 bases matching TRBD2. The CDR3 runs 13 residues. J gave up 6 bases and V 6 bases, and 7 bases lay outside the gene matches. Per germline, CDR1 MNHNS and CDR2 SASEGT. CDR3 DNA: TGTGCCAGCAGGAAAGCGGGAGAAGTCGAGCAGTACTTC. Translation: CASRKAGEVEQYF.

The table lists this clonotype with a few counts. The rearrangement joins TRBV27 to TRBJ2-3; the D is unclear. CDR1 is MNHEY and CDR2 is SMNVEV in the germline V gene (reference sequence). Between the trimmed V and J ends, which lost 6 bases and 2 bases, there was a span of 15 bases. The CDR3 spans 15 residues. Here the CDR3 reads CASSVESLDTDTQYF. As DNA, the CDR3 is TGTGCCAGCAGCGTGGAGTCCTTAGACACAGATACGCAGTATTTT.

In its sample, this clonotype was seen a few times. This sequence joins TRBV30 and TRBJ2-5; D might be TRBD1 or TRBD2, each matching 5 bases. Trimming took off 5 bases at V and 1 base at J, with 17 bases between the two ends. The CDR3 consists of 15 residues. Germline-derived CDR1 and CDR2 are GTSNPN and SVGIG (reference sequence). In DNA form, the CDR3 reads TGTGCCTGGGGCCCTTGGGGGAGTACCCAAGAGACCCAGTACTTC. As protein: CAWGPWGSTQETQYF.

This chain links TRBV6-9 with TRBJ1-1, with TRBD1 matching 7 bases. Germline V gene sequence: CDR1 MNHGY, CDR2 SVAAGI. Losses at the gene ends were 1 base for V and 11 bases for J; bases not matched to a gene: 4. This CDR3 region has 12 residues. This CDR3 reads CASSYFRGSAFF. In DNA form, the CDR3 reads TGTGCCAGCAGTTATTTCAGGGGGTCCGCTTTCTTT.

The CDR3 DNA reads TGCGCCAGCAGCCAAGAGCTTCCCGGGGAGCTGTTTTTT. Translated: CASSQELPGELFF. The chain recombines TRBV4-3 with TRBJ2-2; unclear D gene. Germline assignment: CDR1 LGHNA and CDR2 YSLEER. The CDR3 extends over 13 amino acids. V was cut by 0 bases and J by 6 bases, with 5 bases left in between.

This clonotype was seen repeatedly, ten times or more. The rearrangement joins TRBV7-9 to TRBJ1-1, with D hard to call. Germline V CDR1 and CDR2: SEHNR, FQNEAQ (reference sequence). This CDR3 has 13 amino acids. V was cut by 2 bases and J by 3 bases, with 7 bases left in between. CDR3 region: CASSLLQDTEAFF. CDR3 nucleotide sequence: TGTGCCAGCAGCTTACTGCAGGACACTGAAGCTTTCTTT.

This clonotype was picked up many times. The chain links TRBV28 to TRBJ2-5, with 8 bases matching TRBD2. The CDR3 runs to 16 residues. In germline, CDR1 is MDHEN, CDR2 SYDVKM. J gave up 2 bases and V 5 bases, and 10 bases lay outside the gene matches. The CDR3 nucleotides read TGTGCCAGCAGTCCGAGGGGCGGGAGGTTGCAAGAGACCCAGTACTTC. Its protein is CASSPRGGRLQETQYF.

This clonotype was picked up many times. The CDR3 sequence: CASKFGGTEAFF. The DNA of the CDR3 is TGTGCCAGCAAATTCGGGGGCACTGAAGCTTTCTTT. The chain joins TRBV11-3 to TRBJ1-1; the D gene is possibly TRBD1 (5 bases). The V end lost 7 bases, the J end lost 4 bases, and 10 bases lay between the germline ends. Germline CDR1 SGHNT, CDR2 YENEEA. This CDR3 region has 12 residues.

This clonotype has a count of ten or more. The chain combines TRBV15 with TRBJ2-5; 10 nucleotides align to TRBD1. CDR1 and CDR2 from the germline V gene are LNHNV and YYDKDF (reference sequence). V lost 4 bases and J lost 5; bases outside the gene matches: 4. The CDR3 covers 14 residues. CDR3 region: CATSTDRGLETQYF. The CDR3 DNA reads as TGTGCCACCAGCACCGACAGGGGGCTGGAGACCCAGTACTTC.

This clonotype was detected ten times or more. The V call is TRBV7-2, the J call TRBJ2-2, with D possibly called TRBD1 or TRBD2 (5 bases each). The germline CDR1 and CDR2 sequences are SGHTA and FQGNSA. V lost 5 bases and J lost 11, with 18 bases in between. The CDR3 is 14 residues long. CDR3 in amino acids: CASSTRDPLAELFF. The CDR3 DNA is TGTGCCAGCAGCACCCGGGACCCTCTAGCCGAGCTGTTTTTT.

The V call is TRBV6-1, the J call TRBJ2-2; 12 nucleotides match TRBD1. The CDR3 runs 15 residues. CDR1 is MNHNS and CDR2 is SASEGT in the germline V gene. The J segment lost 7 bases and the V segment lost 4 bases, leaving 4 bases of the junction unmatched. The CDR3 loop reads CASSGDRGLVGELFF. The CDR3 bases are TGTGCCAGCAGTGGGGACAGGGGGCTGGTCGGGGAGCTGTTTTTT.

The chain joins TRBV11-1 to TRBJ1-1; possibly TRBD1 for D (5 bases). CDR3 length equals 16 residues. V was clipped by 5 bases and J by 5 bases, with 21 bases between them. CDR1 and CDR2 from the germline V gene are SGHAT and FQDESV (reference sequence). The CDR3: CASSPPWRGRGTEAFF. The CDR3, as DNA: TGTGCCAGCAGCCCCCCTTGGAGGGGTCGAGGTACTGAAGCTTTCTTT. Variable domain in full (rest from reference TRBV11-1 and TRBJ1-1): EAEVAQSPRYKITEKSQAVAFWCDPISGHATLYWYRQILGQGPELLVQFQDESVVDDSQLPKDRFSAERLKGVDSTLKIQPAELGDSAMYLCASSPPWRGRGTEAFFGQGTRLTVV.

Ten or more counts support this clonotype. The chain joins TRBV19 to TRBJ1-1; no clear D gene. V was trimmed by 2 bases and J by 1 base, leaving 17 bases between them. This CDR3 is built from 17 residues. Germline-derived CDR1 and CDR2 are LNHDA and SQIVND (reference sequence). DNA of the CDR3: TGTGCCAGTAGTATAATCGTTTTGGACGGCAGGAACACTGAAGCTTTCTTT. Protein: CASSIIVLDGRNTEAFF.

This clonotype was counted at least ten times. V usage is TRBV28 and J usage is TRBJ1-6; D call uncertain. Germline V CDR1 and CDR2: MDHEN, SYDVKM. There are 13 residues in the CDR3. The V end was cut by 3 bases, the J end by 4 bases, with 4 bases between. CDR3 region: CASSLGYNSPLHF. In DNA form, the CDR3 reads TGTGCCAGCAGTTTGGGTTATAATTCACCCCTCCACTTT.

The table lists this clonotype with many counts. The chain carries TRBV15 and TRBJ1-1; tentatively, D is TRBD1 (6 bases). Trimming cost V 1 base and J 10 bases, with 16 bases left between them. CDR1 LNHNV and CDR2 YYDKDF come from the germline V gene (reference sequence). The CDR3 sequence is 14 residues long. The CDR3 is CATSRAPGAGGAFF. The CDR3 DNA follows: TGTGCCACCAGCAGAGCCCCAGGGGCGGGTGGAGCTTTCTTT.